This TCR beta chain stems from a study of STAT3 mutations in large granular lymphocyte leukemia. A note on this clone: Its antigen is currently unknown.

Repertoires were generated with immunoSEQ multiplex PCR, while TCRdb's copy carries only in-frame clones and drops some. The data contain some 7,200 clones, 70% to 80% of them singletons. The CDR3 spans 14 residues. Germline-derived CDR1 and CDR2 are GTSNPN and SVGIG (reference sequence). V gave up 1 base and J gave up 5 bases, with 13 bases separating them. Regarding the study as a whole: All newly emerging clones after therapy were STAT3 wild type. At least one immunodominant TCR beta clonotype appeared in every T-cell large granular lymphocyte leukemia patient. Persisting codominant clonotypes may have hidden a small pathogenic clone.

The chain joins TRBV30 to TRBJ2-3, with a possible D match to TRBD2 (6 bases). What was sequenced was peripheral blood mononuclear cells. The TCR originated in a woman between 35 and 50 years old with T-cell large granular lymphocyte leukemia. Some clones in this sample may be carry-over from other donors' samples. The CDR3 reads CAWSEGRDGDTQYF. In nucleotides, the CDR3 is TGTGCCTGGAGTGAGGGGCGGGACGGAGATACGCAGTATTTT.